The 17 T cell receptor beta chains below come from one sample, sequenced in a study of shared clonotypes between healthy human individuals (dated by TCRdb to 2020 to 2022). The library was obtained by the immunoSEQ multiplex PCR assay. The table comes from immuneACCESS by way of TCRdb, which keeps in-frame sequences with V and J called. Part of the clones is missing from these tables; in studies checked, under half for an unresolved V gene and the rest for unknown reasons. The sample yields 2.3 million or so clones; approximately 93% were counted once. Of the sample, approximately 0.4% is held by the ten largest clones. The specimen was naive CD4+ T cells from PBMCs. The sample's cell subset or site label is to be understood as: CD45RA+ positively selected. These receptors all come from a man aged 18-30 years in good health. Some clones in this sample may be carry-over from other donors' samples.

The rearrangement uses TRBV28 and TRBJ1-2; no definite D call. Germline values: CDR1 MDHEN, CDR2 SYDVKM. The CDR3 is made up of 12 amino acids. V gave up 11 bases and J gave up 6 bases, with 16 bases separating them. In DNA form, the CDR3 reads TGTGCCGCGACAAGGACTCGGGATGGCTACACCTTC. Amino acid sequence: CAATRTRDGYTF.

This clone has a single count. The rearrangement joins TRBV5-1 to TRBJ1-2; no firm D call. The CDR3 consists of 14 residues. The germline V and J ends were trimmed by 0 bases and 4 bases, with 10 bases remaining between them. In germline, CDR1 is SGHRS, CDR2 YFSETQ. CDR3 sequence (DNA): TGCGCCAGCAGCTTGGAAGTATTCTCCTATGGCTACACCTTC. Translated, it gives CASSLEVFSYGYTF.

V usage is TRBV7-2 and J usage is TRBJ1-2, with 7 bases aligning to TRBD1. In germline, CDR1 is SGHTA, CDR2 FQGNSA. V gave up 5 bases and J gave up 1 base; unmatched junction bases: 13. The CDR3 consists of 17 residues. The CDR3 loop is CASSPIGWGQINYGYTF. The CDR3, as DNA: TGTGCCAGCAGCCCAATAGGCTGGGGACAGATTAACTATGGCTACACCTTC.

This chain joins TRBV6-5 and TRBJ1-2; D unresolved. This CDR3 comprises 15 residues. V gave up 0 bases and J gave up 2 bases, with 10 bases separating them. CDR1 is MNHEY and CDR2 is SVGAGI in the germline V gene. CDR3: CASSYSIENNYGYTF. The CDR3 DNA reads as TGTGCCAGCAGTTACTCGATTGAGAACAACTATGGCTACACCTTC.

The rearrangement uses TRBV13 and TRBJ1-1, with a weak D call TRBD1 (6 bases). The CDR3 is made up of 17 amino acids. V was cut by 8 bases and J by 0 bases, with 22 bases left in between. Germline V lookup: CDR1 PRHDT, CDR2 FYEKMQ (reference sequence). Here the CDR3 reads CASRNPTGRRMNTEAFF. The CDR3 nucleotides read TGTGCCAGCCGAAACCCTACAGGGCGACGAATGAACACTGAAGCTTTCTTT.

The CDR3 DNA reads TGTGCCAGCAGTTTATCCCGCGACAGGAACTGGGCTGGTGGCTACACCTTC. This sequence encodes CASSLSRDRNWAGGYTF. The chain joins TRBV6-4 to TRBJ1-2; a weak D match, TRBD1 (6 bases). Germline V CDR1 and CDR2: MRHNA, SNTAGT. CDR3 length: 17 residues. Between the trimmed V and J ends, which lost 5 bases and 7 bases, there was a span of 26 bases.

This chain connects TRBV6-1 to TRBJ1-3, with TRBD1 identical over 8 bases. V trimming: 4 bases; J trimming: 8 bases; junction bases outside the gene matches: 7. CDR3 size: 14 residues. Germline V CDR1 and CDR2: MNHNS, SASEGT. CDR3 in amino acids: CASSGTGLGDTIYF. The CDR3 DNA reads TGTGCCAGCAGTGGGACAGGGCTAGGTGACACCATATATTTT.

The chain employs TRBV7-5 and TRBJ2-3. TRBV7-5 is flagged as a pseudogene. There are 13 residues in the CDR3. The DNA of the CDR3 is TGTGTCAGAATTAGAAAAGGGCCTTATACGCAGTATTTT. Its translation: CVRIRKGPYTQYF.

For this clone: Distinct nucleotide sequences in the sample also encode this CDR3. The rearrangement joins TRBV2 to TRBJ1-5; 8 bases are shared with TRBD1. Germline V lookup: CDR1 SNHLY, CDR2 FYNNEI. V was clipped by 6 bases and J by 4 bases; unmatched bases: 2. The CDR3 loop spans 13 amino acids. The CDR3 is CASRGQANQPQHF. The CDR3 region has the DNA TGTGCCAGCAGGGGACAGGCGAATCAGCCCCAGCATTTT.

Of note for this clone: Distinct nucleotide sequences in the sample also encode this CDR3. DNA for the CDR3: TGTGCCAGCAGTTCCAAGTCCTACGAGCAGTACTTC. Translating gives CASSSKSYEQYF. This chain connects TRBV27 to TRBJ2-7; D not resolved. Trimming took off 4 bases at V and 1 base at J, with 5 bases between the two ends. The CDR3 covers 12 residues. The germline V gene has CDR1 MNHEY and CDR2 SMNVEV (reference sequence).

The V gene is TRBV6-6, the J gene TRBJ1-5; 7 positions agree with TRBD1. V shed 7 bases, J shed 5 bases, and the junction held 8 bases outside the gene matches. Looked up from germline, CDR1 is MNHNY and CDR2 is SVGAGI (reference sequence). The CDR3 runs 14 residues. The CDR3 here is CASTGRQGDQPQHF. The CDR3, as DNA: TGTGCCAGCACCGGGCGTCAGGGGGATCAGCCCCAGCATTTT.

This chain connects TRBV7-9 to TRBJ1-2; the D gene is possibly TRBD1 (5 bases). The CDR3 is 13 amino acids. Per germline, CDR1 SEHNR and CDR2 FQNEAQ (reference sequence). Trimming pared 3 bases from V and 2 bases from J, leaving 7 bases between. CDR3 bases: TGTGCCAGCAGCTTCCCAGGGAACTATGGCTACACCTTC. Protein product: CASSFPGNYGYTF.

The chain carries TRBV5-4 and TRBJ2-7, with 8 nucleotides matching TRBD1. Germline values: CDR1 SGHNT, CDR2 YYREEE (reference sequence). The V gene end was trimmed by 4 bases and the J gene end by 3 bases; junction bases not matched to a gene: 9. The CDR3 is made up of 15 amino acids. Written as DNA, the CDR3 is TGTGCCAGCAGCACTGGACAGGGAGCTTTCTACGAGCAGTACTTC. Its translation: CASSTGQGAFYEQYF.

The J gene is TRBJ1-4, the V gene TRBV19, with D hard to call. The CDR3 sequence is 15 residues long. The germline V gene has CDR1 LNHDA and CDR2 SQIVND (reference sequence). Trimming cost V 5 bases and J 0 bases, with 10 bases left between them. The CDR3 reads CASSSIVTTNEKLFF. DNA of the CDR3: TGTGCCAGTAGTTCTATCGTCACAACTAATGAAAAACTGTTTTTT. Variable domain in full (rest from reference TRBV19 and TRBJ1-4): DGGITQSPKYLFRKEGQNVTLSCEQNLNHDAMYWYRQDPGQGLRLIYYSQIVNDFQKGDIAEGYSVSREKKESFPLTVTSAQKNPTAFYLCASSSIVTTNEKLFFGSGTQLSVL.

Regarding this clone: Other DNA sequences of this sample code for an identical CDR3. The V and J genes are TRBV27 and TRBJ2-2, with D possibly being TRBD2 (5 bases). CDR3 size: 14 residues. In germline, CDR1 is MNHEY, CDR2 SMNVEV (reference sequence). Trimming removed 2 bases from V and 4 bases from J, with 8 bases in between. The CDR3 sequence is CASSLRLATGELFF. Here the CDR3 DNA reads TGTGCCAGCAGTTTACGGCTAGCCACCGGGGAGCTGTTTTTT.

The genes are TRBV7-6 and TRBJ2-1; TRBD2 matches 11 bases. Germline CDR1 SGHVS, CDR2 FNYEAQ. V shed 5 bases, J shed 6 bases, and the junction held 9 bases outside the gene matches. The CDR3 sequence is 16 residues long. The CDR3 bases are TGTGCCAGCAGCACCCGAACTAGCGGGAGTTTCAATGAGCAGTTCTTC. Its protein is CASSTRTSGSFNEQFF.

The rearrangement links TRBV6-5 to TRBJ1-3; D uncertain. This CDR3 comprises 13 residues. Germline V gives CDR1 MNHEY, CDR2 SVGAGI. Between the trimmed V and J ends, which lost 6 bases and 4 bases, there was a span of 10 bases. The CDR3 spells CASRRLGGNTIYF. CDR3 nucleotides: TGTGCCAGCAGACGTCTCGGAGGAAACACCATATATTTT.